Below are 2 T cell receptor beta chains sequenced from a single sample in a study of OX40 agonist ivuxolimab in advanced cancers. Library construction relied on the immunoSEQ multiplex PCR assay. TCRdb took this table from immuneACCESS and kept in-frame rearrangements with V and J called. Such tables lack part of the clones; where checked against another copy, unresolved V genes explain under half of the gap, and the rest is unexplained. The sample profile shows roughly 76,000 clones; around 90% of them were found once. The leading ten clones occupy about 2.5% of the sample. The input for sequencing was CD4+ or CD8+ T cells sorted from blood, taken in a trial of the OX40 agonist ivuxolimab. The origin of the receptors is an adult with an advanced solid tumor such as melanoma, head and neck, liver or kidney cancer.

In its sample, this clone was seen a few times. This chain connects TRBV19 to TRBJ2-2; D might be TRBD1 (6 bases). There are 14 residues in the CDR3. V lost 7 bases to trimming and J lost 2 bases, with 11 bases between them. Germline V CDR1 and CDR2: LNHDA, SQIVND (reference sequence). The CDR3 sequence is CASNRVLNTGELFF. The DNA of the CDR3 is TGTGCCAGTAACAGGGTGCTAAACACCGGGGAGCTGTTTTTT.

This sequence joins TRBV5-5 and TRBJ1-1; no clear D. The CDR3 loop spans 14 amino acids. Per germline, CDR1 SGHKS and CDR2 YYEKEE (reference sequence). The V end lost 3 bases, the J end lost 1 base, and 10 bases lay between the germline ends. CDR3 in DNA: TGTGCCAGCAGCTATCAAGCACGGAACACTGAAGCTTTCTTT. Protein: CASSYQARNTEAFF.